The clone carrying this T cell receptor (beta chain) was counted many times. The antigen remains unidentified. This entry is derived from a study of neurological immune-mediated disorders. With 10-nucleotide random UMIs included, cDNA was synthesized by 5'RACE. Sequencing runs each generated in excess of 200 million TCR-beta sequences derived from 15-18 subjects. From the 5' RACE reads, TCRdb called clonotypes with MiXCR, one entry per CDR3 protein. This sample has about 69,000 distinct CDR3 sequences, with 3% to 5% found just once. Study results and caveats: Repertoires from 18 of 34 multiple sclerosis patients grouped phylogenetically into a related-CDR3 cluster, suggesting a possible signature. For the multiple sclerosis repertoire cluster, no association with any clinical or MRI feature was found.

The receptor was isolated from a man aged 25 to 45 with multiple sclerosis. Sequencing was done on a sample of PBMCs.

The CDR3 DNA is TGCGCCAGCAGCAGACGACAGGCGCCGAACACCGGGGAGCTGTTTTTT. Translation: CASSRRQAPNTGELFF. V and J are TRBV5-1 and TRBJ2-2; weak D call: TRBD1 (6 bases). The CDR3 runs 16 residues. V lost 4 bases and J 0 bases, leaving 13 bases between the germline ends. CDR1 is SGHRS and CDR2 is YFSETQ in the germline V gene.